Given below is one TCR beta chain in context. Its antigen is still unknown. This sample stems from a study of CD8+ T cells in alopecia areata. Findings and limits, study-wide: With tofacitinib ongoing, many expanded lesional clones persisted in both scalp and blood. Among the 100 top clones, expanded CD8+ clones, like scalp clonality, were significantly decreased by tofacitinib. Sequencing of scalp samples also captures resident alphabeta T cells of normal skin.

Sequencing templates came from extracted RNA that was reverse transcribed into cDNA. Only in-frame clones appear in the TCRdb table, and some are missing; sequencing was by immunoSEQ multiplex PCR. Of 120,000 to 150,000 clones listed, about 88% are singletons. V trimming: 1 base; J trimming: 4 bases; junction bases outside the gene matches: 2. Germline V gene data show CDR1 as PRHDT and CDR2 as FYEKMQ (reference sequence). The CDR3 has 15 amino acids. Stated treatment: oral pan-JAK inhibitor, 5-10 mg twice daily. The genes are TRBV13 and TRBJ2-1; 9 bases align to TRBD2. Sequencing was performed on CD8+ T cells sorted from blood, taken at week 4, from a patient treated with tofacitinib. This clonotype originated in a human donor with alopecia areata. CDR3 DNA sequence: TGTGCCAGCAGCTTAGTAGCGGGAGCTTACAATGAGCAGTTCTTC. Its protein product is CASSLVAGAYNEQFF.